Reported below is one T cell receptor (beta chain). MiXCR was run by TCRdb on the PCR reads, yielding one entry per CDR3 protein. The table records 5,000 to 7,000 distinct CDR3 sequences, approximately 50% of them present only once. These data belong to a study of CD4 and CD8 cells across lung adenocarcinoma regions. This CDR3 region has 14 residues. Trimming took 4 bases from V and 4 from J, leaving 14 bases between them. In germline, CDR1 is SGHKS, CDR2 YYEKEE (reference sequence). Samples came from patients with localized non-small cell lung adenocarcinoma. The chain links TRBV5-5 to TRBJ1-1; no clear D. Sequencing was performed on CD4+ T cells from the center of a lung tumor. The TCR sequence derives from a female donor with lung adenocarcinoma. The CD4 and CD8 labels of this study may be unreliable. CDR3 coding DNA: TGTGCCAGCAGCCGAAATCAGGTGGCCACTGAAGCTTTCTTT. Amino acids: CASSRNQVATEAFF.